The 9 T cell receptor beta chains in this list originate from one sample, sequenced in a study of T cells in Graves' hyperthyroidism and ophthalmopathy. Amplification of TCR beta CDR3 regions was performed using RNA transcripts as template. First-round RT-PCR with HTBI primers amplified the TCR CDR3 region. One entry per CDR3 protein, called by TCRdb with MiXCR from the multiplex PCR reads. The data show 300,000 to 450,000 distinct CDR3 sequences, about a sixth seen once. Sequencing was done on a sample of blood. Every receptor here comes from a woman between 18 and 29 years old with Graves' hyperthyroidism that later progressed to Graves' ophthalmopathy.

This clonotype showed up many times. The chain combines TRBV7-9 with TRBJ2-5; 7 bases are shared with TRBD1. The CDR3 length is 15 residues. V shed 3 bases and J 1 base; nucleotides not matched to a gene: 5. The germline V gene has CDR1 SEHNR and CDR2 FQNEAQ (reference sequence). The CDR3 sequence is CASSFSEGAQETQYF. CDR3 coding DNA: TGTGCCAGCAGCTTTAGCGAGGGGGCCCAAGAGACCCAGTACTTC.

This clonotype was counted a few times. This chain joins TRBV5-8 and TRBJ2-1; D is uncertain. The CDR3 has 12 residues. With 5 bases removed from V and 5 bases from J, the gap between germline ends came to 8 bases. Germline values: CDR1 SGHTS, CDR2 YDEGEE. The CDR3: CASSSLHNEQFF. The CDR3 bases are TGTGCCAGCAGTAGCCTTCACAATGAGCAGTTCTTC.

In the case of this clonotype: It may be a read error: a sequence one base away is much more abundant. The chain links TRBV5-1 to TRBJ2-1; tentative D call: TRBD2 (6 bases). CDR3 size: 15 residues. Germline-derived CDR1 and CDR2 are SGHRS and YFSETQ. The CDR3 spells CASTYSGAIYNDQFF. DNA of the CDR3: TGCGCCAGCACCTATAGCGGAGCCATCTACAATGATCAGTTCTTC.

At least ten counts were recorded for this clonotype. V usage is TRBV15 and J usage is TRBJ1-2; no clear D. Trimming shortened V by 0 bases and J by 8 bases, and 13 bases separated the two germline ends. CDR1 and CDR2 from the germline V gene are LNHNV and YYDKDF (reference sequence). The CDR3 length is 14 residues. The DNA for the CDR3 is TGTGCCACCAGCAGAGACGGGCCCCTAACGGGCTACACCTTC. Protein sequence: CATSRDGPLTGYTF. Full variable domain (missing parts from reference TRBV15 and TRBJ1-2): DAMVIQNPRYQVTQFGKPVTLSCSQTLNHNVMYWYQQKSSQAPKLLFHYYDKDFNNEADTPDNFQSRRPNTSFCFLDIRSPGLGDTAMYLCATSRDGPLTGYTFGSGTRLTVV.

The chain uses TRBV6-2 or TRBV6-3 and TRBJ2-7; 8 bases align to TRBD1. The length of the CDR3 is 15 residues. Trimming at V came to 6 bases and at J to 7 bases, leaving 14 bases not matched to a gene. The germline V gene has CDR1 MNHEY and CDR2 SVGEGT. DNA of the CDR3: TGTGCCAGCAGCCGCGGACAGGGTGACTACGAGGAGCAGTACTTC. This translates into CASSRGQGDYEEQYF.

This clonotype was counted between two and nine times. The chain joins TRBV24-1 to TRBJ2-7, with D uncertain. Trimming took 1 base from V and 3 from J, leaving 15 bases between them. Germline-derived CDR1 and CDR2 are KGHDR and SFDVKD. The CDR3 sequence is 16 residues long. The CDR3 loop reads CATSDFRVGQLYEQYF. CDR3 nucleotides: TGTGCCACCAGTGATTTTAGAGTAGGGCAGCTCTACGAGCAGTACTTC.

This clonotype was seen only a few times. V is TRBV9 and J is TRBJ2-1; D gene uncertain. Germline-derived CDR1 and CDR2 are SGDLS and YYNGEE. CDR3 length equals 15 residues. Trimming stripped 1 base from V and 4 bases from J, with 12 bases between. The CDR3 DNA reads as TGTGCCAGCAGCGTAACGGCGGCGTCATACAATGAGCAGTTCTTC. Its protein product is CASSVTAASYNEQFF.

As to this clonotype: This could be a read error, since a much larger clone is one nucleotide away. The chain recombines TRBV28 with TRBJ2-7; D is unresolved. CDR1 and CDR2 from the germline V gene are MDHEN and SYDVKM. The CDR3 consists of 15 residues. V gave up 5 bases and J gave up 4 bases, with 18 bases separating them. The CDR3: CASSPPGPRLYEQYF. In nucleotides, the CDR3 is TGTGCCAGCAGTCCCCCTGGACCCAGACTTTACGAGCAGTACTTC. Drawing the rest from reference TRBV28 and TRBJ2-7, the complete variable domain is DVKVTQSSRYLVKRTGEKVFLECVQDMDHENMFWYRQDPGLGLRLIYFSYDVKMKEKGDIPEGYSVSREKKERFSLILESASTNQTSMYLCASSPPGPRLYEQYFGPGTRLTVT.

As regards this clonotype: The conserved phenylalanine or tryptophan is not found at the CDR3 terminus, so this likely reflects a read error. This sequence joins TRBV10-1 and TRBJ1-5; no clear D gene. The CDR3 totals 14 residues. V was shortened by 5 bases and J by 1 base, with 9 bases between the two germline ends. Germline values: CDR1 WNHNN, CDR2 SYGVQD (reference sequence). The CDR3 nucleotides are TGCGCCAGCAGTCAGACCGTAAGCAATCAGCCCCAGCATCTT. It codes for CASSQTVSNQPQHL.